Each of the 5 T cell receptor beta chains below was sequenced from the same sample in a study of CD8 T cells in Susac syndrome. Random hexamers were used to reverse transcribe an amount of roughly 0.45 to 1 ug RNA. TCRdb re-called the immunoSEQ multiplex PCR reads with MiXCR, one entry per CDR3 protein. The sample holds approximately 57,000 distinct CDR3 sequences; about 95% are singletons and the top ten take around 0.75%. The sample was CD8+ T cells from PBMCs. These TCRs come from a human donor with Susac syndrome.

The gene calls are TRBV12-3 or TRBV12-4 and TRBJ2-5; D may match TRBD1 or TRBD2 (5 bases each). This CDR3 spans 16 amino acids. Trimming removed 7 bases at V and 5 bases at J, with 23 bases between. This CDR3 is CASKRSPGPSRETQYF. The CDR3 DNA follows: TGTGCCAGCAAGAGATCTCCGGGACCTTCAAGGGAGACCCAGTACTTC.

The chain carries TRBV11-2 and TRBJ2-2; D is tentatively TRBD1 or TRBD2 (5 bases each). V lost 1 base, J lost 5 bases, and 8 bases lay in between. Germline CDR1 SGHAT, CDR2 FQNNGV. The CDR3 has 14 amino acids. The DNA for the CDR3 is TGTGCCAGCAGCTTAGCGGGACCGACCGGGGAGCTGTTTTTT. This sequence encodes CASSLAGPTGELFF.

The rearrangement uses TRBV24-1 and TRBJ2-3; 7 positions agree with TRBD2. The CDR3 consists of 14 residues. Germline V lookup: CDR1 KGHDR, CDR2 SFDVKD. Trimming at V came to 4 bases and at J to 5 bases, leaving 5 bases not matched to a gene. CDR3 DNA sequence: TGTGCCACCAGTGAAGCGGGATCCCTAGATACGCAGTATTTT. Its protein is CATSEAGSLDTQYF.

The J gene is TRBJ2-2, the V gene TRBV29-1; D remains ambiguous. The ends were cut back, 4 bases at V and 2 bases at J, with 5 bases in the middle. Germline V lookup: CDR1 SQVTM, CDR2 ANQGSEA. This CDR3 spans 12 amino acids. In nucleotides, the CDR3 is TGCAGCGTTGTAGCCAACACCGGGGAGCTGTTTTTT. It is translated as CSVVANTGELFF.

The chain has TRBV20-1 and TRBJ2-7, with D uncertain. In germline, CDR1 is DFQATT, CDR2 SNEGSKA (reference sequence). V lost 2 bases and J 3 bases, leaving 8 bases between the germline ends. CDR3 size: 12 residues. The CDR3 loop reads CSARHNRYEQYF. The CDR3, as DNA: TGCAGTGCTAGACATAACCGCTACGAGCAGTACTTC.